These 3 T cell receptor beta chains came from one sample sequenced in a study of cytomegalovirus exposure and HLA in healthy donors. Amplification used 60 Vbeta primers and 13 Jbeta primers. Data came from immunoSEQ multiplex PCR; TCRdb stores just in-frame clones and leaves some out. The table includes around 170,000 clones, 60% to 85% detected once. The sequenced sample consisted of PBMCs. Receptors originate from a man aged 40-55 years in good health and CMV-seronegative.

A single count supports this clone. The chain has TRBV6-6 and TRBJ2-1; TRBD1 might be the D (6 bases). Trimming removed 10 bases from V and 2 bases from J, with 12 bases in between. The CDR3 spans 13 residues. Germline V CDR1 and CDR2: MNHNY, SVGAGI (reference sequence). The CDR3 spells CATKQGTYNEQFF. The CDR3 DNA reads TGTGCCACCAAACAGGGAACCTACAATGAGCAGTTCTTC.

V usage is TRBV15 and J usage is TRBJ2-5, with TRBD2 identical over 8 bases. Germline V lookup: CDR1 LNHNV, CDR2 YYDKDF (reference sequence). V lost 1 base and J lost 5; bases outside the gene matches: 6. This CDR3 contains 15 residues. CDR3 nucleotide sequence: TGTGCCACCAGCAGAGGCTTAGCGGGAATGGAGACCCAGTACTTC. Translated: CATSRGLAGMETQYF.

The table lists this clone with a count of one. The chain uses TRBV28 and TRBJ2-7; D is unresolved. The CDR3 is 11 residues long. The V gene's germline CDR1 is MDHEN and CDR2 SYDVKM. Trimming cost V 2 bases and J 7 bases, with 6 bases left between them. For the CDR3, the DNA is TGTGCCAGCAGTTTACGACAAGAGCAGTACTTC. Its protein is CASSLRQEQYF.